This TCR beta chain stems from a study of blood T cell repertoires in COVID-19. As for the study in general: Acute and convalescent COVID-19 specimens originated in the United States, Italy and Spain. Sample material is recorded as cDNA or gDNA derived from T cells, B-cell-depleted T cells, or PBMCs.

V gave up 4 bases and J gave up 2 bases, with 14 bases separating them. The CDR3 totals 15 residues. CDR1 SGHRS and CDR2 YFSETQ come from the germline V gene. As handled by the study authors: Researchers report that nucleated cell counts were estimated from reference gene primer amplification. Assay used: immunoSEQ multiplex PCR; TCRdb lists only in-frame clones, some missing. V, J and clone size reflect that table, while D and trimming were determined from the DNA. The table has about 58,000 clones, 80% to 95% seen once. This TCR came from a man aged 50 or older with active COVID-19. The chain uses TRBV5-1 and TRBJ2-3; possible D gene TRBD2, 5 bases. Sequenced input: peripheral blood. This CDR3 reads CASSGGVSYTDTQYF. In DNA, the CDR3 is TGCGCCAGCAGCGGAGGTGTCTCTTACACAGATACGCAGTATTTT.